This TCR beta chain was sequenced for a study of persistence of HIV-infected CD4 T cells. Between the trimmed V and J ends, which lost 6 bases and 11 bases, there was a span of 11 bases. The CDR3 sequence is 11 residues long. From germline, CDR1 is MNHNY and CDR2 SVGAGI (reference sequence). Sequencing used immunoSEQ version 4 in survey mode. The table came from immunoSEQ multiplex PCR; TCRdb's copy has only in-frame clones and leaves some out. Of around 35,000 clones listed, 80% to 90% are singletons. In regard to this clone: Its specificity is not known.

Nonspecific anti-CD3/anti-CD28 bead stimulation represents the broad CD4+ T cell repertoire. Sorting selected CD4+ T cells upregulating both CD40 ligand and CD69. The receptor was isolated from an adult man with HIV who was CMV-seropositive. The chain joins TRBV6-6 to TRBJ1-5; possible D gene TRBD1, 5 bases. The input for sequencing was CD4+ T cells sorted from PBMCs after roughly 20-hour stimulation, taken from a patient who received antiretroviral therapy. Here the CDR3 reads CASSAPGSQHF. CDR3 sequence (DNA): TGTGCCAGCAGCGCCCCAGGGTCCCAGCATTTT.